This is a list of T cell receptor beta chains from one sample in a study of blood T cell repertoires in COVID-19. Sequencing used immunoSEQ multiplex PCR; TCRdb keeps in-frame clones, though not all of them. The table includes around 150,000 clones, more than 90% detected once. Sequenced: peripheral blood. These receptors were obtained from a man in his sixties with active or convalescent COVID-19. Each CDR3 is given with its conserved first and last residue. Each record gives: J gene, clone size, D gene, V gene, CDR3 protein, CDR3 DNA. A D gene is named only where the DNA matches it firmly. Clone size is given for some rows only: seen once, a few or many times, or a class if the clone is expanded.

TRBJ2-7 - - TRBV30 CAWSSGGPYEQYF TGTGCCTGGAGTTCTGGGGGCCCCTACGAGCAGTACTTC
TRBJ2-7 few - TRBV28 CASSPLGASSSYEQYF TGTGCCAGCAGCCCCCTCGGTGCCTCAAGCTCCTACGAGCAGTACTTC
TRBJ1-1 - TRBD1 TRBV5-4 CASTFRVTGLNTEAFF TGTGCCAGCACCTTTAGAGTGACAGGGTTGAACACTGAAGCTTTCTTT
TRBJ2-1 once - TRBV7-6 CASSLESGNSLNNEQFF TGTGCCAGCAGCTTAGAGTCGGGGAACAGCCTAAACAATGAGCAGTTCTTC
TRBJ2-7 - TRBD1 TRBV25-1 CASSERRDRYGEQYF TGTGCCAGCAGTGAACGCCGGGACAGGTACGGCGAGCAGTACTTC
TRBJ1-6 - TRBD1 TRBV7-8 CASSFEQGANNSPLHF TGTGCCAGCAGCTTTGAACAGGGGGCAAATAATTCACCCCTCCACTTT
TRBJ2-3 - - TRBV6-5 CASSYAAGRSTDTQYF TGTGCCAGCAGTTACGCAGCGGGCCGCAGCACAGATACGCAGTATTTT
TRBJ2-7 few - TRBV4-2 CASSQDIASSYEQYF TGTGCCAGCAGCCAAGATATAGCTAGTTCCTACGAGCAGTACTTC
TRBJ2-4 - - TRBV15 CATSRDSGGLLGAKNIQYF TGTGCCACCAGCAGAGATTCGGGCGGACTGCTGGGGGCCAAAAACATTCAGTACTTC
TRBJ2-4 - - TRBV7-2 CASSFQGSAKNIQYF TGTGCCAGCAGCTTTCAGGGATCAGCCAAAAACATTCAGTACTTC
TRBJ2-7 - - TRBV5-4 CASSRDSKSSYEQYF TGTGCCAGCAGCCGTGACAGTAAGAGCTCCTACGAGCAGTACTTC
TRBJ1-6 - - TRBV7-9 CASSRDVSGPLHF TGTGCCAGCAGCAGGGACGTTTCGGGGCCCCTCCACTTT
TRBJ2-1 - - TRBV5-6 CASSIGTGSYNEQFF TGTGCCAGCAGTATCGGGACTGGCTCCTACAATGAGCAGTTCTTC
TRBJ2-5 - TRBD2 TRBV5-1 CASSLVLAEETQYF TGCGCCAGCAGCTTGGTACTAGCGGAAGAGACCCAGTACTTC
TRBJ2-1 - TRBD1 TRBV5-6 CASSPNQDRGGNEQFF TGTGCCAGCAGCCCAAACCAGGACAGGGGGGGCAATGAGCAGTTCTTC
TRBJ2-7 once TRBD1 TRBV5-1 CASSRGQTSSYEQYF TGCGCCAGCAGCCGGGGACAGACGAGCTCCTACGAGCAGTACTTC
TRBJ2-3 once TRBD1 TRBV9 CASSATGTGKADTQYF TGTGCCAGCAGCGCCACCGGGACAGGGAAGGCAGATACGCAGTATTTT
TRBJ2-7 - TRBD2 TRBV27 CASSPKGLAGGLYEQYF TGTGCCAGCAGTCCCAAAGGGTTAGCGGGGGGCCTCTACGAGCAGTACTTC
TRBJ1-2 - TRBD1 TRBV7-6 CASSARQGPNYGYTF TGTGCCAGCAGCGCCCGACAGGGTCCTAACTATGGCTACACCTTC
TRBJ2-2 - TRBD1 TRBV27 CASRRQGAGELFF TGTGCCAGCAGGAGACAGGGGGCCGGGGAGCTGTTTTTT
TRBJ1-2 - TRBD1 TRBV10-3 CATTPGGRGYTF TGTGCCACCACCCCAGGGGGGCGAGGCTACACCTTC
TRBJ2-7 - TRBD2 TRBV5-1 CASSSGGVYEQYF TGCGCCAGCAGCTCTGGGGGGGTCTACGAGCAGTACTTC
TRBJ1-3 - - TRBV10-3 CAISESNREGGNTIYF TGTGCCATCAGTGAGTCGAACAGGGAGGGAGGCAACACCATATATTTT
TRBJ2-3 - TRBD2 TRBV6-1 CASSEFLAGGYNTDTQYF TGTGCCAGCAGTGAATTCCTAGCGGGAGGGTATAACACAGATACGCAGTATTTT
TRBJ1-6 - - TRBV21-1 CASSKRDRESSYNSPLHF TGTGCCAGCAGCAAACGGGACAGGGAATCCTCCTATAATTCACCCCTCCACTTT
TRBJ1-2 - - TRBV5-6 CASSLDRSGGYGYTF TGTGCCAGCAGCTTGGACAGGTCCGGGGGGTATGGCTACACCTTC
TRBJ1-6 once TRBD1 TRBV28 CASSFPTGVANSPLHF TGTGCCAGCAGTTTCCCCACAGGGGTGGCGAATTCACCCCTCCACTTT
TRBJ2-7 - - TRBV5-1 CASSLDRAFYEQYF TGCGCCAGCAGCTTGGACAGGGCTTTCTACGAGCAGTACTTC
TRBJ1-2 - - TRBV5-1 CASSWESRTYGYTF TGCGCCAGCAGCTGGGAGTCAAGGACGTATGGCTACACCTTC
TRBJ2-3 - TRBD2 TRBV24-1 CATGLAGADTQYF TGTGCCACCGGACTAGCGGGAGCAGATACGCAGTATTTT
TRBJ2-1 - TRBD1 TRBV7-9 CASSPYGTAGRFNEQFF TGTGCCAGCAGCCCATACGGGACAGCCGGAAGATTCAATGAGCAGTTCTTC
TRBJ2-6 - - TRBV4-2 CASSQDYGGESSGANVLTF TGTGCCAGCAGCCAAGATTATGGAGGGGAATCCTCTGGGGCCAACGTCCTGACTTTC
TRBJ1-1 - TRBD1 TRBV2 CASRRTGDWVSEAFF TGTGCCAGCAGAAGGACAGGGGATTGGGTCTCTGAAGCTTTCTTT
TRBJ2-1 once - TRBV6-5 CASSYYEVHYEQFF TGTGCCAGCAGTTACTATGAGGTCCACTATGAGCAGTTCTTC
TRBJ1-1 - - TRBV6-5 CASRGLTGFGTEAFF TGTGCCAGCAGGGGCCTAACAGGGTTTGGCACTGAAGCTTTCTTT
TRBJ1-3 - - TRBV4-2 CASSQDTASSGNTIYF TGTGCCAGCAGCCAAGATACAGCCAGCTCTGGAAACACCATATATTTT
TRBJ2-2 few - TRBV7-9 CASSLRGGARNTGELFF TGTGCCAGCAGCTTAAGGGGCGGGGCGCGTAACACCGGGGAGCTGTTTTTT
TRBJ2-1 - TRBD2 TRBV5-1 CASSLTATSGSHSNEQFF TGCGCCAGCAGCTTGACCGCGACTAGCGGGAGCCATAGCAATGAGCAGTTCTTC
TRBJ1-2 few TRBD1 TRBV27 CASSPAGQKNGYGYTF TGTGCCAGCAGTCCGGCGGGACAGAAAAACGGTTATGGCTACACCTTC
TRBJ1-5 - TRBD1 TRBV19 CASSSRTGNSNQPQHF TGTGCCAGTAGTTCCCGGACAGGGAATAGCAATCAGCCCCAGCATTTT
TRBJ1-2 - TRBD1 TRBV28 CASSPGQRGYGYTF TGTGCCAGCAGTCCGGGACAGCGAGGTTATGGCTACACCTTC
TRBJ2-6 few - TRBV3-1/TRBV3-2 CASSQEPQGGANVLTF TGTGCCAGCAGCCAAGAACCACAGGGTGGGGCCAACGTCCTGACTTTC
TRBJ1-6 - TRBD1 TRBV2 CASSAGQGAGNSPLHF TGTGCCAGCAGTGCGGGACAGGGGGCAGGTAATTCACCCCTCCACTTT
TRBJ1-1 - TRBD1 TRBV5-1 CASSLAWGQGGNTEAFF TGCGCCAGCAGCTTGGCCTGGGGCCAGGGGGGGAACACTGAAGCTTTCTTT